This T cell receptor beta chain was captured in a study of blood T cell repertoires in COVID-19. Overall study: From the United States, Italy and Spain came samples of acute and convalescent COVID-19.

Sequencing was performed with immunoSEQ multiplex PCR; in TCRdb, only in-frame clones are kept and a portion is missing. The sample contains more than 100,000 clones, over 70% of which appear only once. The CDR3 runs to 14 residues. J lost 1 base, V lost 5 bases, and 4 bases had no gene match. In germline, CDR1 is SNHLY, CDR2 FYNNEI. The TCR originated in an older woman with acute or convalescent COVID-19. Material for sequencing was peripheral blood. This chain connects TRBV2 to TRBJ1-1, with 7 bases that match TRBD1. The CDR3 loop is CASSRQGPNTEAFF. The CDR3 DNA reads as TGTGCCAGCAGTCGACAGGGCCCGAACACTGAAGCTTTCTTT.